This T cell receptor beta chain is drawn from a study of glioma-infiltrating T cells after dendritic cell vaccination. This clone was seen more than once but under ten times. Produced via immunoSEQ multiplex PCR; TCRdb's table is partial and in-frame only. This table has around 96,000 clones, 79% appearing once. Germline values: CDR1 LNHDA, CDR2 SQIVND (reference sequence). The V segment lost 3 bases and the J segment 4 bases; nucleotides outside the gene matches: 5. The CDR3 is made up of 15 amino acids. The V gene is TRBV19, the J gene TRBJ2-1; 8 bases are shared with TRBD1. The sample in question was blood, obtained before dendritic cell vaccination. The receptor was isolated from a human donor with glioblastoma. The CDR3 here is CASSIRTGFYNEQFF. CDR3 nucleotide sequence: TGTGCCAGTAGTATCCGGACAGGGTTTTACAATGAGCAGTTCTTC.